This T cell receptor (beta chain) was recovered during a study of Ad26.COV2.S vaccination and SARS-CoV-2 variants. The overall study: Vaccine-arm donor from the placebo-controlled COV1001 Ad26.COV2.S trial. Participants got Ad26.COV2.S intramuscularly, once or twice 56 days apart. Overall study results and limits: For non-spike TCRs, breadth in vaccine recipients resembled that in placebo recipients.

The count of this clone is one. The antigen remains undetermined. Assay: immunoSEQ multiplex PCR; the TCRdb copy retains only in-frame clones and omits some. The sample consists of hundreds of thousands of clones, about 88% of them appearing once. Noted treatment: over 15 received Ad26.COV2.S at low or high dose, single or two shots; about five received placebo; per-sample allocation not given. Following the first vaccine or placebo injection, samples were taken on day 63. The administered vaccine (an Ad26 vector) expressed Wuhan-strain SARS-CoV-2 spike. The CDR3 is made up of 16 amino acids. The V gene's germline CDR1 is MGHRA and CDR2 YSYEKL. V lost 6 bases and J 4 bases, leaving 20 bases between the germline ends.

The specimen comprised peripheral blood, sampled in a trial of Ad26.COV2.S vaccine versus placebo. The sequence was obtained from a person between 18 and 65 years old who received the Ad26.COV2.S COVID-19 vaccine or a placebo. The V call is TRBV4-1, the J call TRBJ2-3; D is perhaps TRBD2 (6 bases). The CDR3 nucleotides are TGCGCCAGCAGAGAAATAGCGGAAAGACCCCCAGATACGCAGTATTTT. Amino acid sequence: CASREIAERPPDTQYF.